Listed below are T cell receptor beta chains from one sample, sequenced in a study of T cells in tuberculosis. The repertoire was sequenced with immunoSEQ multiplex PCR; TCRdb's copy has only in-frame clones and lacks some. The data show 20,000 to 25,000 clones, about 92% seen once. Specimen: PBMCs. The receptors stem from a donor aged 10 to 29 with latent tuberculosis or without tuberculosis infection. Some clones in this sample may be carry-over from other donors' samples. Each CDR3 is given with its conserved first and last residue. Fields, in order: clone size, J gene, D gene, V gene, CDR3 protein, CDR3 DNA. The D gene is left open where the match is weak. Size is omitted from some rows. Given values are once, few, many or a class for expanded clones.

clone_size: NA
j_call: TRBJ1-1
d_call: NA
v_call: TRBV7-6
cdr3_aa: CASTKSRGSEAFF
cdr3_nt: TGTGCCAGCACCAAGTCCAGGGGTTCGGAAGCTTTCTTT

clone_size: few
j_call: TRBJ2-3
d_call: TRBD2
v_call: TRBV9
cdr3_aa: CASSVGLAVSTDTQYF
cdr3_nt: TGTGCCAGCAGCGTAGGACTAGCGGTGAGCACAGATACGCAGTATTTT

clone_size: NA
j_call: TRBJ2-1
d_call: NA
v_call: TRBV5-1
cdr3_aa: CASSLTSRYNEQFF
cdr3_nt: TGCGCCAGCAGCCTCACTAGCAGATACAATGAGCAGTTCTTC

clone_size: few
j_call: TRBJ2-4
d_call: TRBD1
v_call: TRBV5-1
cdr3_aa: CASSPGGTKNIQYF
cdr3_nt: TGCGCCAGCAGCCCAGGGGGCACCAAAAACATTCAGTACTTC

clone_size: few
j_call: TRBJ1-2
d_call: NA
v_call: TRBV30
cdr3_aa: CAWKGVAGSYGYTF
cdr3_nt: TGTGCCTGGAAAGGGGTGGCCGGCTCCTATGGCTACACCTTC

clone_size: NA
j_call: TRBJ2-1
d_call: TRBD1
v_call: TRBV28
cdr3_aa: CASSFGTGTGNNEQFF
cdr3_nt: TGTGCCAGCAGTTTTGGGACCGGGACAGGCAACAATGAGCAGTTCTTC

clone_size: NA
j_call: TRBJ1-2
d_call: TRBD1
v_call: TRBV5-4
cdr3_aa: CASSAWDSGDYGYTF
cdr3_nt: TGTGCCAGCAGTGCTTGGGACAGTGGTGACTATGGCTACACCTTC

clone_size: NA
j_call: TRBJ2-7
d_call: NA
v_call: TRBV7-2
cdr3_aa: CASSLEGTRQYF
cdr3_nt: TGTGCCAGCAGCTTAGAGGGGACACGGCAGTACTTC

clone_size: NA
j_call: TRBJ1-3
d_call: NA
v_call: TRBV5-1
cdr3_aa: CASSLGRGSLSGNTIYF
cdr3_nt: TGCGCCAGCAGCTTGGGACGGGGGAGCCTCTCTGGAAACACCATATATTTT

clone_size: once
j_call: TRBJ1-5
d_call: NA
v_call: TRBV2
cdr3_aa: CASTRPPGSESNQPQHF
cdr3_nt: TGTGCCAGCACCCGCCCCCCCGGCTCGGAGAGCAATCAGCCCCAGCATTTT

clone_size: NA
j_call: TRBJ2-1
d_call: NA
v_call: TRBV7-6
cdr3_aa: CASSLGRGGNEQFF
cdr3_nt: TGTGCCAGCAGCTTAGGAAGAGGCGGAAATGAGCAGTTCTTC

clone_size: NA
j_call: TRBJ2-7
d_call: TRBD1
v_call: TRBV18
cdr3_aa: CASSPPRGTGPYEQYF
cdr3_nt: TGTGCCAGCTCACCACCCCGAGGGACAGGCCCCTACGAGCAGTACTTC

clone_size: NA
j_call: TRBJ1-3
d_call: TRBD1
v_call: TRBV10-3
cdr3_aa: CAISETPGTGRFTIYF
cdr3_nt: TGTGCCATCAGTGAGACACCCGGGACAGGTCGATTCACCATATATTTT

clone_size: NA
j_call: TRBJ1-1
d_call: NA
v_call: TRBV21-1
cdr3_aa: CASSKEGQGAEAFF
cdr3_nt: TGTGCCAGCAGCAAAGAGGGACAGGGGGCTGAAGCTTTCTTT

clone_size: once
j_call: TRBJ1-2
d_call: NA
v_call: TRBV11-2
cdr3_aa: CASSLGAGVNGGYTF
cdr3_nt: TGTGCCAGCAGCTTAGGGGCGGGGGTTAACGGTGGCTACACCTTC

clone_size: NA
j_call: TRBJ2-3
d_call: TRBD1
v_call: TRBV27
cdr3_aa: CASSSQTGGLDTQYF
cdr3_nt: TGTGCCAGCAGTTCTCAGACAGGGGGCTTAGATACGCAGTATTTT

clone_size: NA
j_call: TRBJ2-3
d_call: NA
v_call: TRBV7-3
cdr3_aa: CASSLGPGRDTQYF
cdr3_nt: TGTGCCAGCAGCTTGGGGCCTGGCAGAGATACGCAGTATTTT

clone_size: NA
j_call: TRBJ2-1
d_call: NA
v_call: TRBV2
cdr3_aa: CASIGGSSYNEQFF
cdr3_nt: TGTGCCAGCATTGGGGGCAGCTCCTACAATGAGCAGTTCTTC

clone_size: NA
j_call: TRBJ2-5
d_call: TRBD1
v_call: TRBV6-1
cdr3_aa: CASSGQTGGETQYF
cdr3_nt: TGTGCCAGCAGTGGCCAGACAGGGGGAGAGACCCAGTACTTC

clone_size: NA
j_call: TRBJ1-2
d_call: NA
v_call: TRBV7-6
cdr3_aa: CAVVGLYGYTF
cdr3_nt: TGTGCCGTCGTTGGGCTCTATGGCTACACCTTC

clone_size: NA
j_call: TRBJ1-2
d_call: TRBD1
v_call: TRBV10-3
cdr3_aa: CAITGQGARGYTF
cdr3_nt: TGTGCCATCACCGGACAGGGGGCGCGAGGCTACACCTTC

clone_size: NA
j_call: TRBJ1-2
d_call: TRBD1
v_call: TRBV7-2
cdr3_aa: CASSLIQGARGYTF
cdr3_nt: TGTGCCAGCAGCCTCATACAGGGGGCGCGCGGCTACACCTTC

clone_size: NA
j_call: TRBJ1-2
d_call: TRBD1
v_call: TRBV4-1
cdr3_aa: CASSRTGDRGYTF
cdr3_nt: TGCGCCAGCAGCCGAACAGGGGATAGGGGCTACACCTTC

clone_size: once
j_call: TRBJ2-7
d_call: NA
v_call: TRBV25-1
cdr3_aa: CASSEVTGRLYEQYF
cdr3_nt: TGTGCCAGCAGTGAAGTTACAGGGCGCCTCTACGAGCAGTACTTC

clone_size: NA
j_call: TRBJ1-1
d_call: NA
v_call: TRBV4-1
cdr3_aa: CASSQENGGVRLLF
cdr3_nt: TGCGCCAGCAGCCAAGAGAATGGGGGGGTGAGGCTATTATTT

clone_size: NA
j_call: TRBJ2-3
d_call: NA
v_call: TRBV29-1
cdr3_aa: CSVGGRGTDTQYF
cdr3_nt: TGCAGCGTTGGTGGGCGGGGCACAGATACGCAGTATTTT

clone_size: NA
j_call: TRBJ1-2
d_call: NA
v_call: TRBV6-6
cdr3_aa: CASSYPGGDFYGYTF
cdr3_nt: TGTGCCAGCAGTTACCCCGGGGGAGATTTCTATGGCTACACCTTC

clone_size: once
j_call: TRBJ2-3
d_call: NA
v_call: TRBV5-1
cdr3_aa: CASREGFWGTDTQYF
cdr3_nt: TGCGCCAGCAGGGAGGGGTTCTGGGGCACAGATACGCAGTATTTT

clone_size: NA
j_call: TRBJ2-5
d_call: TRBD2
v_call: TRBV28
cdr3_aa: CASSLGAGAVKTQYF
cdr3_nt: TGTGCCAGCAGTTTAGGAGCGGGAGCCGTAAAGACCCAGTACTTC

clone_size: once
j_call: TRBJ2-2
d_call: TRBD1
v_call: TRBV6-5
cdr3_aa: CASSLPGTGNTGELFF
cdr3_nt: TGTGCCAGCAGTTTGCCCGGGACAGGGAACACCGGGGAGCTGTTTTTT

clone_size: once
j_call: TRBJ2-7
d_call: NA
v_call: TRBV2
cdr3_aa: CASRPRTTGSREQYF
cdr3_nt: TGTGCCAGCAGACCCAGAACGACAGGTAGTAGGGAGCAGTACTTC

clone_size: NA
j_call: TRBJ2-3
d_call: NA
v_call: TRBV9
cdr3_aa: CASSAPQGLDTQYF
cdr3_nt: TGTGCCAGCAGCGCACCACAGGGATTGGATACGCAGTATTTT

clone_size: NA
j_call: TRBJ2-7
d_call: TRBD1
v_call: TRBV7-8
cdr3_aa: CASSLVDRAIFGGEQYF
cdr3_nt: TGTGCCAGCAGCTTAGTAGACAGGGCAATCTTCGGTGGCGAGCAGTACTTC

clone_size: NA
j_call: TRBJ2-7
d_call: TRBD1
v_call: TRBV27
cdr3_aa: CASSSPGTGLFYEQYF
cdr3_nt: TGTGCCAGCAGTTCCCCTGGGACAGGACTATTCTACGAGCAGTACTTC

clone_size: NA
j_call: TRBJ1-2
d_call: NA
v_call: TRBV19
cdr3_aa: CASYSSTTGLNGYTF
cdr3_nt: TGTGCCAGCTACTCTTCTACCACAGGGTTAAATGGCTACACCTTC

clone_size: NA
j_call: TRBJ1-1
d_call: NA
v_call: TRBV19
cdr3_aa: CASRAGTEAFF
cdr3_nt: TGTGCCAGTAGAGCGGGCACTGAAGCTTTCTTT

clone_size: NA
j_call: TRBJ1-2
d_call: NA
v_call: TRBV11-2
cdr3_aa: CASSLGAGAGYGYTF
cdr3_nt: TGTGCCAGCAGCTTAGGCGCAGGGGCAGGCTATGGCTACACCTTC

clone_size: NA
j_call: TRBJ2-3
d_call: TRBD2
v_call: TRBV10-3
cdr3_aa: CAIGVSGVSTDTQYF
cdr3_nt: TGTGCCATCGGAGTTAGCGGGGTAAGCACAGATACGCAGTATTTT

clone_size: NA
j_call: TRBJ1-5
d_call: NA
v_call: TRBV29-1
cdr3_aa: CSVETGGGGQPQHF
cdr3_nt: TGCAGCGTTGAAACGGGCGGGGGGGGCCAGCCCCAGCATTTT

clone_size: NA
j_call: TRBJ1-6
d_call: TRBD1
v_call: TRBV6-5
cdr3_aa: CASSYSDRVGSPLHF
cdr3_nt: TGTGCCAGCAGTTACTCGGACAGGGTGGGTTCACCCCTCCACTTT

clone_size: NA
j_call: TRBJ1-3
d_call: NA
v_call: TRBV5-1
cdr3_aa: CASSRTETSSGNTIYF
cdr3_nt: TGCGCCAGCAGCCGGACAGAAACTAGCTCTGGAAACACCATATATTTT

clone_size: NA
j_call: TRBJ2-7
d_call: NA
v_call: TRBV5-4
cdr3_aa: CASSQDLSQGLFHEQYF
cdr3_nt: TGCGCCAGCAGCCAAGATTTATCACAGGGCCTTTTTCACGAGCAGTACTTC

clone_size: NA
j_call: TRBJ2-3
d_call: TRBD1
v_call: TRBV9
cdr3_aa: CASSRGDRGGDTQYF
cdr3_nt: TGTGCCAGCAGCCGGGGGGACAGGGGAGGGGATACGCAGTATTTT

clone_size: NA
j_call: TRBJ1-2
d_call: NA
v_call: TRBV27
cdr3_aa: CASSPGTLTNYGYTF
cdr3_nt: TGTGCCAGCAGTCCCGGGACACTTACAAACTATGGCTACACCTTC

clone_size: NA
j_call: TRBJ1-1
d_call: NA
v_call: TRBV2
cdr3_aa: CASTLDSLNTEAFF
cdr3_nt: TGTGCCAGCACCTTGGACAGTTTGAACACTGAAGCTTTCTTT

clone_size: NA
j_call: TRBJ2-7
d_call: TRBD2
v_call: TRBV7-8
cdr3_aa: CAGRASSYEQYF
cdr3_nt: TGTGCCGGGAGGGCTAGCAGCTACGAGCAGTACTTC

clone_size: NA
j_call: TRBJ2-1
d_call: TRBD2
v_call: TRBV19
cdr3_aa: CASRGKAGGAYNEQFF
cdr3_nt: TGTGCCAGTAGAGGTAAAGCGGGGGGGGCGTACAATGAGCAGTTCTTC

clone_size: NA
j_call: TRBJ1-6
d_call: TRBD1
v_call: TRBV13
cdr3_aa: CASSLGQNRGAYNSPLHF
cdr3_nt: TGTGCCAGCAGCTTAGGCCAGAACAGGGGCGCCTATAATTCACCCCTCCACTTT

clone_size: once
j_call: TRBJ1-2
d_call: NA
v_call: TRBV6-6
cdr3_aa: CASSSDRPNYGYTF
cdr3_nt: TGTGCCAGCAGCTCGGACAGACCTAACTATGGCTACACCTTC

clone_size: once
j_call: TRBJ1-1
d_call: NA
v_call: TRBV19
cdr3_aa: CASAGGVSGTEAFF
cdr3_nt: TGTGCCAGCGCTGGGGGGGTAAGCGGCACTGAAGCTTTCTTT